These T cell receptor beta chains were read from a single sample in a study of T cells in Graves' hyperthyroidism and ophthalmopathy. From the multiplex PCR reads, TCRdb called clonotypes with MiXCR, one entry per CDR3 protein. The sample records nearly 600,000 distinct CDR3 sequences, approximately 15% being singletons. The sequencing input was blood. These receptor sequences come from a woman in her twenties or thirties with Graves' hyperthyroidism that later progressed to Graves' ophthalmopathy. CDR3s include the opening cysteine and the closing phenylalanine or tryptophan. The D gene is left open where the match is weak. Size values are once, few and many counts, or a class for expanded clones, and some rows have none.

DNA: TGTGCCAGCAGCCCACCGGGACAGGGGGCGTCCGGGGAGCTGTTTTTT
CDR3: CASSPPGQGASGELFF
size: few
J: TRBJ2-2
D: TRBD1
V: TRBV27

DNA: TGTGCCAGCAGTCTGCATGGGGCGGGAAACACCATATATTTT
CDR3: CASSLHGAGNTIYF
size: NA
J: TRBJ1-3
D: NA
V: TRBV12-3/TRBV12-4

DNA: TGTGCCAGCAGTCAAGTCCACTCCGGGACAGGTTTTTATAATTCACCCCTCCACTTT
CDR3: CASSQVHSGTGFYNSPLHF
size: many
J: TRBJ1-6
D: TRBD1
V: TRBV28

DNA: TGCGCCAGCAGTGAGTCGGTCTCATACAATGAGCAGTTCTTC
CDR3: CASSESVSYNEQFF
size: few
J: TRBJ2-1
D: NA
V: TRBV10-2

DNA: TGTGCCAGTACCAAACTAGCGGGAGTTCAATCAGATACGCAGTATTTT
CDR3: CASTKLAGVQSDTQYF
size: few
J: TRBJ2-3
D: TRBD2
V: TRBV19

DNA: TGTGCTAGTGGTCCGGTCTCCTACAATGAGCAGTTCTTC
CDR3: CASGPVSYNEQFF
size: many
J: TRBJ2-1
D: NA
V: TRBV12-5

DNA: TGTGCCTGGAGTGGAGGGGACAGTACCGCTAATTCACCCCTCCACTTT
CDR3: CAWSGGDSTANSPLHF
size: many
J: TRBJ1-6
D: TRBD1
V: TRBV30

DNA: TGCAGTGCTAGAACAATGACTAGCGGCCACGGGAATGAGCAGTTCTTC
CDR3: CSARTMTSGHGNEQFF
size: NA
J: TRBJ2-1
D: TRBD2
V: TRBV20-1

DNA: TGTGCCAGCAGCGCCTCGGGACAGCCAAACTCCTACGAGCAGTACTTC
CDR3: CASSASGQPNSYEQYF
size: NA
J: TRBJ2-7
D: TRBD1
V: TRBV7-8

DNA: TGTGCCACCAGTAGATCAGCAGGGACAACTTACAATGAGCAGTTCTTC
CDR3: CATSRSAGTTYNEQFF
size: many
J: TRBJ2-1
D: NA
V: TRBV24-1

DNA: TGCAGCGCCCCCGACAGGGGGACGAACACTGAAGCTTTCTTT
CDR3: CSAPDRGTNTEAFF
size: many
J: TRBJ1-1
D: TRBD1
V: TRBV29-1

DNA: TGCAGTGCTAGAGCGCCAGCGGGAGAAACAGATACGCAGTATTTT
CDR3: CSARAPAGETDTQYF
size: few
J: TRBJ2-3
D: TRBD2
V: TRBV20-1

DNA: TGCGCCAGCAGCTTCTCGCGAGGGGACATTCAGTACTTC
CDR3: CASSFSRGDIQYF
size: many
J: TRBJ2-4
D: NA
V: TRBV5-1

DNA: TGTGCCAGGAACGCCGAAGATAGCTCCTACAATGAGCAGTTCTTC
CDR3: CARNAEDSSYNEQFF
size: many
J: TRBJ2-1
D: NA
V: TRBV2

DNA: TGTGCCAGCAGTTCCACCCGGCTCTACGAGCAGTTCTTC
CDR3: CASSSTRLYEQFF
size: NA
J: TRBJ2-1
D: NA
V: TRBV12-3/TRBV12-4

DNA: TGTGCCAGCAGCCTTACAGGGGGGGTAGAACAGCCCCAGCATTTT
CDR3: CASSLTGGVEQPQHF
size: many
J: TRBJ1-5
D: TRBD1
V: TRBV12-3/TRBV12-4